Below are 13 T cell receptor beta chains sequenced from a single sample in a study of blood T cell repertoires in COVID-19. Sequencing was performed with immunoSEQ multiplex PCR; in TCRdb, only in-frame clones are kept and a portion is missing. The sample has 200,000 or so clones; 85% to 90% are singletons. Sample: peripheral blood. These receptors originate from a man aged 50 or older with acute or convalescent COVID-19.

The J gene is TRBJ1-3, the V gene TRBV18; D unresolved. The CDR3 is 14 amino acids. Trimming shortened V by 7 bases and J by 0 bases, and 10 bases separated the two germline ends. Germline values: CDR1 KGHSH, CDR2 LQKENI. DNA of the CDR3: TGTGCCAGCTACCGATCGGGCTCTGGAAACACCATATATTTT. This translates into CASYRSGSGNTIYF. Full variable domain (remainder filled in from reference TRBV18 and TRBJ1-3): NAGVMQNPRHLVRRRGQEARLRCSPMKGHSHVYWYRQLPEEGLKFMVYLQKENIIDESGMPKERFSAEFPKEGPSILRIQQVVRGDSAAYFCASYRSGSGNTIYFGEGSWLTVV.

This rearrangement joins TRBV11-2 to TRBJ1-2; D is unclear. Trimming cost V 1 base and J 8 bases, with 11 bases left between them. The CDR3 extends over 13 amino acids. Germline V gene sequence: CDR1 SGHAT, CDR2 FQNNGV. The CDR3 is CASSLAEGGGYTF. The DNA for the CDR3 is TGTGCCAGCAGCTTAGCAGAAGGAGGAGGCTACACCTTC.

The chain uses TRBV29-1 and TRBJ2-3, with 8 nucleotides matching TRBD2. The CDR3 is 14 amino acids. Trimming cost V 5 bases and J 4 bases; bases outside gene matches: 8. Germline V CDR1 and CDR2: SQVTM, ANQGSEA. DNA of the CDR3: TGCAGCGTTTTATCGGGGGGGATGGCAGATACGCAGTATTTT. Its translation is CSVLSGGMADTQYF.

V is TRBV5-1 and J is TRBJ2-1; 8 nucleotides agree with TRBD1. CDR1 is SGHRS and CDR2 is YFSETQ in the germline V gene. CDR3 length: 18 residues. Trimming at V came to 0 bases and at J to 7 bases, leaving 15 bases not matched to a gene. CDR3 DNA: TGCGCCAGCAGCTTGGTCGCCGGGACAGGAGTCACCTTGAATGAGCAGTTCTTC. Protein: CASSLVAGTGVTLNEQFF.

This sequence joins TRBV10-3 and TRBJ2-3; no firm D call. The germline gives CDR1 ENHRY, CDR2 SYGVKD. The CDR3 is 15 residues long. V was trimmed by 0 bases and J by 2 bases, leaving 9 bases between them. In DNA, the CDR3 is TGTGCCATCAGTGAGTCTGGCAGGTACACAGATACGCAGTATTTT. It specifies CAISESGRYTDTQYF.

This rearrangement joins TRBV2 to TRBJ2-2, with a possible D match to TRBD2 (5 bases). CDR3 length: 13 amino acids. Germline V gene lookup returns CDR1 SNHLY and CDR2 FYNNEI. With 1 base removed from V and 8 bases from J, the gap between germline ends came to 8 bases. The CDR3 region has the DNA TGTGCCAGCAGTGAAGTACCGGGAGGGGAGCTGTTTTTT. Its translation is CASSEVPGGELFF. Supplemented by reference TRBV2 and TRBJ2-2, the full variable domain reads EPEVTQTPSHQVTQMGQEVILRCVPISNHLYFYWYRQILGQKVEFLVSFYNNEISEKSEIFDDQFSVERPDGSNFTLKIRSTKLEDSAMYFCASSEVPGGELFFGEGSRLTVL.

The sample holds one count of this clone. The chain has TRBV7-8 and TRBJ2-2; the D is unclear. Germline CDR1 and CDR2: SGHVS and FQNEAQ. CDR3 size: 12 residues. Trimming cost V 3 bases and J 8 bases, with 7 bases left between them. Here the CDR3 reads CASSFGVGELFF. Here the CDR3 DNA reads TGTGCCAGCAGCTTTGGAGTTGGGGAGCTGTTTTTT. The complete variable domain, with remaining parts taken from reference TRBV7-8 and TRBJ2-2, reads GAGVSQSPRYKVAKRGQDVALRCDPISGHVSLFWYQQALGQGPEFLTYFQNEAQLDKSGLPSDRFFAERPEGSVSTLKIQRTQQEDSAVYLCASSFGVGELFFGEGSRLTVL.

The chain has TRBV7-9 and TRBJ1-1; D gene unclear. The CDR3 consists of 14 residues. Germline V gene sequence: CDR1 SEHNR, CDR2 FQNEAQ (reference sequence). V lost 4 bases and J 3 bases, leaving 12 bases between the germline ends. CDR3 residues: CASSSWPRDTEAFF. In DNA form, the CDR3 reads TGTGCCAGCAGCTCCTGGCCCCGGGACACTGAAGCTTTCTTT.

The V call is TRBV2, the J call TRBJ1-2; TRBD1 matches 10 bases. This CDR3 has 18 residues. Germline V lookup: CDR1 SNHLY, CDR2 FYNNEI. The trim removed 6 bases at V and 0 bases at J, leaving 13 bases unmatched. CDR3 sequence: CASRGDRGLEASNYGYTF. The CDR3 DNA is TGTGCCAGCAGAGGGGACAGGGGATTGGAGGCCTCTAACTATGGCTACACCTTC.

The CDR3, as DNA: TGTGCCAGCAGCCAAGATATGACGGGCGGGGGGGCTTACGAGCAGTACTTC. The encoded protein is CASSQDMTGGGAYEQYF. This chain connects TRBV4-2 to TRBJ2-7; TRBD2 matches at 9 bases. Germline trimming cut 0 bases from V and 4 bases from J; bases unmatched to any gene: 10. The CDR3 sequence is 17 residues long. Germline V gives CDR1 LGHNA, CDR2 YNFKEQ.

The J gene is TRBJ2-1, the V gene TRBV3-1 (or the pseudogene TRBV3-2); TRBD2 aligns across 7 bases. The CDR3 is 15 residues long. Germline assignment: CDR1 LGHDT and CDR2 YNNKEL (reference sequence). V lost 5 bases, J lost 9 bases, and 13 bases stayed unmatched. The CDR3 DNA sequence: TGTGCCAGCAGCTCACCTCTGCGGGGGATAGTTGAGCAGTTCTTC. It yields the protein CASSSPLRGIVEQFF.

This clone was detected only a few times. The chain recombines TRBV3-1 (or the pseudogene TRBV3-2) with TRBJ1-1, with TRBD1 matching over 10 bases. Germline assignment: CDR1 LGHDT and CDR2 YNNKEL (reference sequence). This CDR3 comprises 17 residues. V lost 2 bases and J lost 6; bases outside the gene matches: 12. The CDR3 reads CASSQHPGQGPGAEAFF. The CDR3 region has the DNA TGTGCCAGCAGCCAACATCCGGGACAGGGGCCTGGGGCTGAAGCTTTCTTT.

The chain couples TRBV5-8 to TRBJ2-5; weak D call: TRBD2 (5 bases). There are 14 residues in the CDR3. The V and J ends lost 1 base and 5 bases respectively, with 12 bases between them. Germline lookup yields CDR1 SGHTS and CDR2 YDEGEE. In nucleotides, the CDR3 is TGTGCCAGCAGCTTGTACCCGTCGGGGGAGACCCAGTACTTC. This sequence encodes CASSLYPSGETQYF.